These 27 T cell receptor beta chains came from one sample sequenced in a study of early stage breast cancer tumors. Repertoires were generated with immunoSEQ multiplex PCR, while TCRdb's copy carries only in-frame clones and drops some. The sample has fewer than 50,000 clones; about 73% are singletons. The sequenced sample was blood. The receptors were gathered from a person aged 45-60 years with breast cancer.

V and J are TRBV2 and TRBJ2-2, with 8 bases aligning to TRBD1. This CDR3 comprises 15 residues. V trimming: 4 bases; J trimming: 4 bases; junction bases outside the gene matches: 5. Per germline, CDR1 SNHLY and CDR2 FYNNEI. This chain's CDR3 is CASSGGTGLTGELFF. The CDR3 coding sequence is TGTGCCAGCAGTGGTGGGACAGGACTCACCGGGGAGCTGTTTTTT.

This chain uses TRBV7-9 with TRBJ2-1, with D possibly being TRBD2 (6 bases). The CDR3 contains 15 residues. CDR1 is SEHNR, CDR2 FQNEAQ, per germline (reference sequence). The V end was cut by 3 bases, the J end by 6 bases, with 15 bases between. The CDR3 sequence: CASSLGLAASNEQFF. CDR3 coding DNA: TGTGCCAGCAGCTTGGGACTCGCCGCAAGCAATGAGCAGTTCTTC.

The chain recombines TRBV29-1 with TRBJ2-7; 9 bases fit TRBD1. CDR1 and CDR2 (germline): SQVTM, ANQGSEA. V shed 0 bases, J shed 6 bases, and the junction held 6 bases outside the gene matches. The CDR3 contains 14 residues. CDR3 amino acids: CSVEEGTGLREQYF. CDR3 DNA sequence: TGCAGCGTTGAAGAGGGGACAGGGTTACGCGAGCAGTACTTC.

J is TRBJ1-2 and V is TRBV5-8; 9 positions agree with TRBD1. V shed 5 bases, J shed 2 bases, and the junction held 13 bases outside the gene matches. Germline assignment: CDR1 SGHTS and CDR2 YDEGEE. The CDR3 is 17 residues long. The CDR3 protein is CASSPTIRDRENYGYTF. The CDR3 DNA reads TGTGCCAGCAGTCCGACGATCCGGGACAGGGAAAACTATGGCTACACCTTC.

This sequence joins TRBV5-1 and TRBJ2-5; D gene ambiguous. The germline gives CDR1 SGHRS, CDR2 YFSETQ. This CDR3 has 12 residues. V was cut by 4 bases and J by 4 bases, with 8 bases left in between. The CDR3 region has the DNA TGCGCCAGCAGCCAAGTGAGAGAGACCCAGTACTTC. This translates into CASSQVRETQYF. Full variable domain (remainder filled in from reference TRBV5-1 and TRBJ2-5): KAGVTQTPRYLIKTRGQQVTLSCSPISGHRSVSWYQQTPGQGLQFLFEYFSETQRNKGNFPGRFSGRQFSNSRSEMNVSTLELGDSALYLCASSQVRETQYFGPGTRLLVL.

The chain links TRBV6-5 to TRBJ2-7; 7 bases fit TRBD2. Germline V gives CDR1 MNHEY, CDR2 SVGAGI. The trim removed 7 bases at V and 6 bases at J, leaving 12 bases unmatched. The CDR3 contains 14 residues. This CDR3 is CASTGTTAAAEQYF. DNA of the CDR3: TGTGCCAGCACCGGGACTACCGCCGCTGCCGAGCAGTACTTC.

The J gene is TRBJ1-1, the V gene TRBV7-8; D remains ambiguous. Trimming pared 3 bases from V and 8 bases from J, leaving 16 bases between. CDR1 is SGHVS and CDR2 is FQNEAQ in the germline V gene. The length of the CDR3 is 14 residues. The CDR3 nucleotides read TGTGCCAGCAGCTTCACGGTGAAGGACTCAGAAGCTTTCTTT. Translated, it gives CASSFTVKDSEAFF.

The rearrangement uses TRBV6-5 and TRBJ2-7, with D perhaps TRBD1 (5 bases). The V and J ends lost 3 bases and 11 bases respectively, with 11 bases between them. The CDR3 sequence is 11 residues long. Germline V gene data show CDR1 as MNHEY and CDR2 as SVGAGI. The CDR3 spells CASSYQGLKYF. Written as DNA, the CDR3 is TGTGCCAGCAGTTATCAGGGTTTAAAGTACTTC.

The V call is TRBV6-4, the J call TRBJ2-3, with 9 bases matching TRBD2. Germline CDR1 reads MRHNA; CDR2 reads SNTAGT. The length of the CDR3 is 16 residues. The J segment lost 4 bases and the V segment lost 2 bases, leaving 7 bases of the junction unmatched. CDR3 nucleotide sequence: TGTGCCAGCAGTGACGAGGGCGGGAGGGCATCAGATACGCAGTATTTT. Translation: CASSDEGGRASDTQYF.

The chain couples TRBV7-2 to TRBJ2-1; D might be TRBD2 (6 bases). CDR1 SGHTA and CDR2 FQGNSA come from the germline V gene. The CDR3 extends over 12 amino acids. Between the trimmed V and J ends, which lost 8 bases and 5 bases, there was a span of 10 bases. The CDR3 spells CASRRADNEQFF. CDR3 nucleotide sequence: TGTGCCAGCCGGAGGGCGGACAATGAGCAGTTCTTC. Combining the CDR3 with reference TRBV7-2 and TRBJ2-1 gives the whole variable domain GAGVSQSPSNKVTEKGKDVELRCDPISGHTALYWYRQSLGQGLEFLIYFQGNSAPDKSGLPSDRFSAERTGGSVSTLTIQRTQQEDSAVYLCASRRADNEQFFGPGTRLTVL.

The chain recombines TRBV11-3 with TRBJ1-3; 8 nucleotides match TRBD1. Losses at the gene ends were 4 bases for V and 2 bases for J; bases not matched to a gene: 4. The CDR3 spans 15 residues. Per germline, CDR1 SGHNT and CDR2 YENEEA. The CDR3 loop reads CASSSYRGAGNTIYF. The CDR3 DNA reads TGTGCCAGCAGCTCTTACAGGGGGGCTGGAAACACCATATATTTT. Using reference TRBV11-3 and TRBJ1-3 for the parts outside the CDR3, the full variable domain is EAGVVQSPRYKIIEKKQPVAFWCNPISGHNTLYWYLQNLGQGPELLIRYENEEAVDDSQLPKDRFSAERLKGVDSTLKIQPAELGDSAVYLCASSSYRGAGNTIYFGEGSWLTVV.

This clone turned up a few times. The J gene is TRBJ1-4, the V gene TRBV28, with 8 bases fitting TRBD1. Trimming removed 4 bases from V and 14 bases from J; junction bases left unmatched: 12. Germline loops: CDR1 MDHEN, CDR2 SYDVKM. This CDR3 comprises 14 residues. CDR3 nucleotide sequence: TGTGCCAGCAGTTCCACAGGGGGGTCCTTATATCTGTTTTTT. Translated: CASSSTGGSLYLFF.

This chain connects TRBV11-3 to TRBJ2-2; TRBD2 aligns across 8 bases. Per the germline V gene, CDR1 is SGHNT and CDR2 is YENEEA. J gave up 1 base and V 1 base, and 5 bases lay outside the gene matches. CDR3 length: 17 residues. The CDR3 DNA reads TGTGCCAGCAGCTTAGGCGCCCTAGCGGGGAACACCGGGGAGCTGTTTTTT. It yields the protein CASSLGALAGNTGELFF.

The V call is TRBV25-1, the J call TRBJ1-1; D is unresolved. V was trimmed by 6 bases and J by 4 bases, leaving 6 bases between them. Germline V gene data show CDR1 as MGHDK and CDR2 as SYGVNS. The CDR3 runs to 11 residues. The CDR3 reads CASSTFTEAFF. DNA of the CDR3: TGTGCCAGCAGCACTTTCACTGAAGCTTTCTTT.

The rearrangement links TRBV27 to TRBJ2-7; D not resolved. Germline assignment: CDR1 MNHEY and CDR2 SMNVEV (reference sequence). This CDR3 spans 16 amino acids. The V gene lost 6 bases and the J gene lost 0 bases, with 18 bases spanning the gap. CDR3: CASSPTFTSSSYEQYF. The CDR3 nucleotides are TGTGCCAGCAGCCCAACCTTCACCTCCAGCTCCTACGAGCAGTACTTC.

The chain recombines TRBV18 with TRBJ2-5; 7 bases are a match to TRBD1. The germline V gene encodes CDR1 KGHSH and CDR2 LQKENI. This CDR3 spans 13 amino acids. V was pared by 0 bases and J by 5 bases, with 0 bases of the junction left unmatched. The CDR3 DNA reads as TGTGCCAGCTCACCACCACAGGGGGAGACCCAGTACTTC. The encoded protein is CASSPPQGETQYF.

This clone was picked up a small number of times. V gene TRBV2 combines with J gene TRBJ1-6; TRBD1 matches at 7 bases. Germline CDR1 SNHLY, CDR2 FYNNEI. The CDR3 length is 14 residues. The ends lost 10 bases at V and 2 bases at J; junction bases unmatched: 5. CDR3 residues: CATGGQTYNSPLHF. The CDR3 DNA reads TGTGCCACCGGGGGACAGACCTATAATTCACCCCTCCACTTT.

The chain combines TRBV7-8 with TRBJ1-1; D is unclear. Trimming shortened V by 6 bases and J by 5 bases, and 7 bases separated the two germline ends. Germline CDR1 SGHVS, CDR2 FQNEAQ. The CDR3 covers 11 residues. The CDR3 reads CASSSGTEAFF. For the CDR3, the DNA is TGTGCCAGCAGTAGCGGGACTGAAGCTTTCTTT.

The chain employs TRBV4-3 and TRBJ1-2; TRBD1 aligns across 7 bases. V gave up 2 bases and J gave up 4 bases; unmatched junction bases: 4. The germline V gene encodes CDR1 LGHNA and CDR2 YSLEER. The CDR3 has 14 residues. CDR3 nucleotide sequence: TGCGCCAGCAGCCAACCGGGACAGTTCTATGGCTACACCTTC. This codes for CASSQPGQFYGYTF.

The DNA for the CDR3 is TGTGCCAGTAAACCGAGGGCAGGACTTAATACGCAGTATTTT. The encoded protein is CASKPRAGLNTQYF. The chain couples TRBV19 to TRBJ2-3, with D possibly matching TRBD2 (5 bases). CDR3 length: 14 residues. V was cut by 7 bases and J by 7 bases, with 18 bases left in between. Germline V gene lookup returns CDR1 LNHDA and CDR2 SQIVND (reference sequence).

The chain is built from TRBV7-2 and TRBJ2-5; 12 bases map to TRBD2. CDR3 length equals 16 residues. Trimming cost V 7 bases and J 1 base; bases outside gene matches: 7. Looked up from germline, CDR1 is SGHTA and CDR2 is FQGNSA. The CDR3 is CASNSGLAGPQETQYF. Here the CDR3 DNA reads TGTGCCAGCAACTCAGGACTAGCGGGACCCCAAGAGACCCAGTACTTC.

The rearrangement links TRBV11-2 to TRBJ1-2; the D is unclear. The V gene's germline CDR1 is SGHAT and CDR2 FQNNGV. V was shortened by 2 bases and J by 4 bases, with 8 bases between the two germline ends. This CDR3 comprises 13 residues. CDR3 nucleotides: TGTGCCAGCAGCTTACCAGGCTCCTATGGCTACACCTTC. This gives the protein CASSLPGSYGYTF.

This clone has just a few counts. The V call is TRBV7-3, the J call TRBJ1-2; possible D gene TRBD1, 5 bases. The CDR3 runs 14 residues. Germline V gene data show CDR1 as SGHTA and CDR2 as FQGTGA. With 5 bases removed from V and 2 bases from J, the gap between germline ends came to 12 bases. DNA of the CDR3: TGTGCCAGCAGCCCGCAGGGTACAAACTATGGCTACACCTTC. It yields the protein CASSPQGTNYGYTF.

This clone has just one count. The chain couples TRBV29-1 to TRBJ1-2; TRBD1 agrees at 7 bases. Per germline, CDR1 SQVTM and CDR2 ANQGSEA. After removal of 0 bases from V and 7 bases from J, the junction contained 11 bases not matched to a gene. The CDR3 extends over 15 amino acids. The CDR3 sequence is CSVEEAHRQGGGYTF. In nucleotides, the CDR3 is TGCAGCGTTGAAGAAGCCCACAGACAGGGAGGTGGCTACACCTTC. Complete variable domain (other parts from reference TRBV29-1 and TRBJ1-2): SAVISQKPSRDICQRGTSLTIQCQVDSQVTMMFWYRQQPGQSLTLIATANQGSEATYESGFVIDKFPISRPNLTFSTLTVSNMSPEDSSIYLCSVEEAHRQGGGYTFGSGTRLTVV.

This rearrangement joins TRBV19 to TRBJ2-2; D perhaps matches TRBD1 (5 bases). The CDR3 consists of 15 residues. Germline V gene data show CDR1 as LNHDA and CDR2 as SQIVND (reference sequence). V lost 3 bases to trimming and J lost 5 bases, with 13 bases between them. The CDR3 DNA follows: TGTGCCAGTAGTATCGGACCACCAGGGACCGGGGAGCTGTTTTTT. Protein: CASSIGPPGTGELFF.

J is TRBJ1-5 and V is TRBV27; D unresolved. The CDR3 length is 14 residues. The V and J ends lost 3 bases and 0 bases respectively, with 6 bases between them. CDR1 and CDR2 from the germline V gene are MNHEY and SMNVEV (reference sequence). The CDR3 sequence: CASSFTGSNQPQHF. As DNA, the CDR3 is TGTGCCAGCAGTTTCACGGGTAGCAATCAGCCCCAGCATTTT.

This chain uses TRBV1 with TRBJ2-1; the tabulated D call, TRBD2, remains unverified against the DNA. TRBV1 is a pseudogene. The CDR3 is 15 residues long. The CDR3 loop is CTSSQDGRMYNEQFF. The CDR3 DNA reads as TGCACCAGCAGCCAAGACGGGAGAATGTACAATGAGCAGTTCTTC.